Following are 22 T cell receptor beta chains from one sample sequenced in a study of blood T cells in healthy people across ages. Through a sample-barcoded 5' primer and a J-beta primer mix, a second PCR was run for 7 to 11 cycles. In TCRdb, the 5' RACE reads were re-called with MiXCR into one record per CDR3 protein. The table includes about 1.1 million distinct CDR3 sequences, around two fifths detected once. Material for sequencing was blood. Source of these receptors: a man aged 18 to 30 in good health.

The chain joins TRBV20-1 to TRBJ2-7, with a weak D call TRBD2 (7 bases). The DNA end is more similar to TRBJ2-5, so the J call may be wrong. The germline CDR1 and CDR2 sequences are DFQATT and SNEGSKA (reference sequence). The CDR3 is made up of 13 amino acids. The CDR3 loop is CSATGGHRETQYF. CDR3 coding DNA: TGCAGTGCTACGGGGGGCCATCGGGAGACCCAGTACTTC.

This clonotype was observed a handful of times. This chain connects TRBV13 to TRBJ2-1; D unresolved. Germline V gives CDR1 PRHDT, CDR2 FYEKMQ (reference sequence). This CDR3 contains 14 residues. V gave up 2 bases and J gave up 7 bases, with 12 bases separating them. CDR3 residues: CASSLSSYKNEQFF. CDR3 nucleotide sequence: TGTGCCAGCAGCTTAAGTTCATATAAGAATGAGCAGTTCTTC. The whole variable domain, remainder taken from reference TRBV13 and TRBJ2-1, is AAGVIQSPRHLIKEKRETATLKCYPIPRHDTVYWYQQGPGQDPQFLISFYEKMQSDKGSIPDRFSAQQFSDYHSELNMSSLELGDSALYFCASSLSSYKNEQFFGPGTRLTVL.

V and J are TRBV5-1 and TRBJ1-4; the D gene is possibly TRBD1 (5 bases). This CDR3 spans 16 amino acids. Germline assignment: CDR1 SGHRS and CDR2 YFSETQ. Trimming left V 0 bases short and J 3 bases short, with 12 bases between. The CDR3 protein is CASSLEPGDANEKLFF. The CDR3 DNA sequence: TGCGCCAGCAGCTTGGAACCCGGGGACGCTAATGAAAAACTGTTTTTT.

V and J are TRBV9 and TRBJ1-1, with 7 bases aligning to TRBD1. This CDR3 is 15 amino acids long. Germline-derived CDR1 and CDR2 are SGDLS and YYNGEE. With V trimmed by 4 bases and J by 7 bases, 13 bases remained unmatched. CDR3 sequence: CASSHYSDRAGEAFF. The CDR3 nucleotides are TGTGCCAGCAGCCACTATTCAGACAGGGCAGGTGAAGCTTTCTTT.

This clonotype was counted a few times. This chain links TRBV11-2 with TRBJ2-7; unclear D gene. Looked up from germline, CDR1 is SGHAT and CDR2 is FQNNGV. CDR3 length: 19 amino acids. Trimming removed 4 bases from V and 2 bases from J, with 27 bases in between. Here the CDR3 DNA reads TGTGCCAGCAGCTCCCTCTCCCATGAACAGCAGAGTCACGCCTACGAGCAGTACTTC. Protein product: CASSSLSHEQQSHAYEQYF.

The rearrangement uses TRBV20-1 and TRBJ2-7; maybe TRBD2 (6 bases). CDR1 and CDR2 (germline): DFQATT, SNEGSKA (reference sequence). The CDR3 is 13 residues long. The ends were cut back, 1 base at V and 4 bases at J, with 11 bases in the middle. CDR3 nucleotides: TGCAGTGCTAGAGGGGGGGTAAATTACGAGCAGTACTTC. Encoded protein: CSARGGVNYEQYF.

CDR3 protein: CASGRDNEQFF. As DNA, the CDR3 is TGTGCTAGCGGAAGGGACAATGAGCAGTTCTTC. The chain carries TRBV12-5 and TRBJ2-1, with unresolved D. CDR1 is LGHNT, CDR2 FRNRAP, per germline. This CDR3 region has 11 residues. The V end lost 9 bases, the J end lost 5 bases, and 8 bases lay between the germline ends.

This clonotype was detected only a few times. The chain is built from TRBV4-3 and TRBJ1-2; D gene unclear. V lost 2 bases, J lost 6 bases, and 16 bases lay in between. Germline CDR1 reads LGHNA; CDR2 reads YSLEER. The CDR3 sequence is 15 residues long. CDR3 residues: CASSQTGFKGNGYTF. Here the CDR3 DNA reads TGCGCCAGCAGCCAAACCGGCTTCAAAGGGAATGGCTACACCTTC.

The rearrangement uses TRBV4-1 and TRBJ2-3; D might be TRBD1 or TRBD2, each matching 5 bases. The CDR3 loop spans 16 amino acids. With 4 bases removed from V and 6 bases from J, the gap between germline ends came to 20 bases. Germline V CDR1 and CDR2: MGHRA, YSYEKL. The DNA of the CDR3 is TGCGCCAGCAGCCTTTTGGGGGTCAGGGAAGGTGATACGCAGTATTTT. This codes for CASSLLGVREGDTQYF.

The chain recombines TRBV4-1 with TRBJ1-1; 10 bases line up with TRBD1. The V segment lost 3 bases and the J segment 8 bases; nucleotides outside the gene matches: 12. The germline gives CDR1 MGHRA, CDR2 YSYEKL. The length of the CDR3 is 16 residues. The CDR3: CASSHLRDRGSREAFF. The CDR3 DNA follows: TGCGCCAGCAGCCACCTCCGGGACAGGGGTTCTCGGGAAGCTTTCTTT.

This chain links TRBV7-2 with TRBJ1-2, with TRBD1 matching 8 bases. The germline gives CDR1 SGHTA, CDR2 FQGNSA. With V trimmed by 1 base and J by 0 bases, 7 bases remained unmatched. The CDR3 covers 17 residues. The CDR3 region has the DNA TGTGCCAGCAGCTTAGGGGGCAGGGGGCTTGCTAACTATGGCTACACCTTC. Translating gives CASSLGGRGLANYGYTF.

On this clonotype itself: A much bigger clone sits one base away, suggesting this may be a read error. The J gene is TRBJ1-4, the V gene TRBV12-3 or TRBV12-4; TRBD1 matches 8 bases. V lost 3 bases and J lost 9; bases outside the gene matches: 3. The CDR3 covers 13 residues. CDR3 amino acids: CASSFRGPKKLFF. The CDR3 DNA follows: TGTGCCAGCAGTTTCAGGGGGCCTAAAAAACTGTTTTTT.

This chain uses TRBV20-1 with TRBJ1-1; possible D gene TRBD1, 5 bases. This CDR3 is 12 amino acids long. Per the germline V gene, CDR1 is DFQATT and CDR2 is SNEGSKA (reference sequence). The DNA of the CDR3 is TGCAGCCTTGGGACTTACTCCGCTGAAGCTTTCTTT. This encodes CSLGTYSAEAFF.

This clonotype was seen more than once but under ten times. This rearrangement joins TRBV28 to TRBJ2-3; tentative D call: TRBD1 (5 bases). The CDR3 has 14 residues. Trimming cost V 5 bases and J 3 bases, with 12 bases left between them. Germline V lookup: CDR1 MDHEN, CDR2 SYDVKM. CDR3 loop: CASSPNQGTDTQYF. In nucleotides, the CDR3 is TGTGCCAGCAGTCCTAACCAGGGAACAGATACGCAGTATTTT.

The chain joins TRBV20-1 to TRBJ2-3; the D is unclear. Germline V gene sequence: CDR1 DFQATT, CDR2 SNEGSKA (reference sequence). This CDR3 contains 12 residues. V was pared by 7 bases and J by 0 bases, with 8 bases between. This CDR3 is CSVASSTDTQYF. The CDR3 DNA reads as TGCAGTGTGGCGTCTAGCACAGATACGCAGTATTTT.

Worth noting for this clonotype: A read error may produce the germline difference seen at one junction end. The chain links TRBV9 to TRBJ2-1; TRBD1 matches at 9 bases. Germline CDR1 SGDLS, CDR2 YYNGEE. This CDR3 region has 16 residues. CDR3 coding DNA: TGTGCCATCAGCGCCAACGGGGACAGGGTGTCCGATGAGCAGTTCTTC. Encoded protein: CAISANGDRVSDEQFF.

This clonotype has a handful of counts. The chain carries TRBV6-5 and TRBJ1-3, with no clear D. V was cut by 5 bases and J by 2 bases, with 4 bases left in between. Germline assignment: CDR1 MNHEY and CDR2 SVGAGI. The CDR3 runs to 12 residues. CDR3 nucleotide sequence: TGTGCCAGCAGTCGGACTGGAAACACCATATATTTT. It translates to CASSRTGNTIYF.

CDR3 sequence reads: CASGNRGTDTQYF. The DNA of the CDR3 is TGTGCCAGCGGAAACAGGGGCACAGATACGCAGTATTTT. The chain employs TRBV6-1 and TRBJ2-3; D may be TRBD1 (6 bases). CDR3 length: 13 amino acids. Trimming shortened V by 8 bases and J by 1 base, and 10 bases separated the two germline ends. Germline lookup yields CDR1 MNHNS and CDR2 SASEGT.

This clonotype showed up just a few times. The rearrangement uses TRBV15 and TRBJ1-2; D is undetermined. The ends were cut back, 8 bases at V and 4 bases at J, with 14 bases in the middle. The germline CDR1 and CDR2 sequences are LNHNV and YYDKDF (reference sequence). CDR3 size: 13 residues. The CDR3: CATLAFGGYGYTF. The CDR3 bases are TGTGCCACCCTAGCCTTCGGAGGCTATGGCTACACCTTC.

This clonotype was picked up a small number of times. The genes are TRBV6-5 and TRBJ1-2; no clear D. The CDR3 sequence is 14 residues long. The germline CDR1 and CDR2 sequences are MNHEY and SVGAGI. V was trimmed by 6 bases and J by 3 bases, leaving 14 bases between them. CDR3 protein: CASRKGRLDYGYTF. CDR3 sequence (DNA): TGTGCCAGCAGAAAGGGCAGGCTAGACTATGGCTACACCTTC.

This clonotype came up a few times. The chain joins TRBV12-3 or TRBV12-4 to TRBJ1-5; no reliable D call. V dropped 5 bases and J dropped 3 bases, with 8 bases sitting between them. There are 13 residues in the CDR3. For the CDR3, the DNA is TGTGCCAGCAGTCCCACGAACAATCAGCCCCAGCATTTT. Its translation is CASSPTNNQPQHF.

This clonotype turned up a few times. The J gene is TRBJ2-5, the V gene TRBV12-3 or TRBV12-4; 7 nucleotides align to TRBD1. V shed 5 bases and J 5 bases; nucleotides not matched to a gene: 11. This CDR3 contains 15 residues. The CDR3: CASSRDRAVGETQYF. The CDR3 nucleotides read TGTGCCAGCAGTCGTGACAGGGCGGTTGGGGAGACCCAGTACTTC.